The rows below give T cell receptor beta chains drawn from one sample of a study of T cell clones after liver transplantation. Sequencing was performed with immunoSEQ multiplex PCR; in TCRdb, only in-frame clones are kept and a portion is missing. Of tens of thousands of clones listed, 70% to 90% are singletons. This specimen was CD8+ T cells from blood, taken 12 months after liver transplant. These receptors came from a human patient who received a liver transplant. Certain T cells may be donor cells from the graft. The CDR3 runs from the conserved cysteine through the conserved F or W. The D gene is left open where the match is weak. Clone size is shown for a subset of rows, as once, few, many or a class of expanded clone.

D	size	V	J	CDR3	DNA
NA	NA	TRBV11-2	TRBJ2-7	CASSLTGDSAYEQYF	TGTGCCAGCAGCTTAACGGGGGACAGTGCCTACGAGCAGTACTTC
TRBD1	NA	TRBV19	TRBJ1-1	CASSAWTGLDTEAFF	TGTGCCAGTAGTGCGTGGACAGGGCTTGACACTGAAGCTTTCTTT
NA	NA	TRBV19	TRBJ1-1	CASSTHSLRTKAFF	TGTGCCAGTAGCACCCACAGCCTCCGGACGAAAGCTTTCTTT
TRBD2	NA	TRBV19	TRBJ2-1	CASSIGGSGSHEQFF	TGTGCCAGTAGTATAGGTGGTAGCGGGAGTCACGAGCAGTTCTTC
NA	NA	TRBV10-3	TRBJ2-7	CAISLGQIPEQYF	TGTGCCATCAGTCTAGGACAGATCCCCGAGCAGTACTTC
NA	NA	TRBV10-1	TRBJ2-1	CASSDQGATGGPSNEQFF	TGCGCCAGCAGTGACCAGGGGGCGACGGGAGGGCCGTCGAATGAGCAGTTCTTC
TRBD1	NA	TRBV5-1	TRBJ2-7	CASSLDPGQGFYEQYF	TGCGCCAGCAGCTTGGATCCGGGACAGGGATTCTACGAGCAGTACTTC
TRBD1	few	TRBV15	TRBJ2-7	CATGNRGYSSYEQYF	TGTGCCACCGGCAACAGGGGGTACAGCTCCTACGAGCAGTACTTC
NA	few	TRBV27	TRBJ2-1	CASSTGTSKTYNEQFF	TGTGCCAGCAGTACCGGGACCTCCAAAACGTACAATGAGCAGTTCTTC
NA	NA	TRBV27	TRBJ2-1	CASSLHSVLYNEQFF	TGTGCCAGCAGTTTACACAGCGTCCTATACAATGAGCAGTTCTTC
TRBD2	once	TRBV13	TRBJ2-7	CASSTVGGKTSGSFYEQYF	TGTGCCAGCAGCACCGTAGGGGGGAAAACTAGCGGGAGTTTCTACGAGCAGTACTTC
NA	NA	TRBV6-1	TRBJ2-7	CASSAPLTYEQYF	TGTGCCAGCAGTGCCCCTTTAACCTACGAGCAGTACTTC
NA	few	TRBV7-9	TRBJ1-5	CASSLGQSNQPQHF	TGTGCCAGCAGCTTAGGGCAGAGCAATCAGCCCCAGCATTTT
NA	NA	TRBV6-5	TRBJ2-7	CASVSGTHYEQYF	TGTGCCAGCGTTTCCGGGACGCACTACGAGCAGTACTTC
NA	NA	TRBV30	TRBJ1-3	CAWRGLGQGAGNTIYF	TGTGCCTGGAGGGGGCTAGGGCAGGGCGCTGGAAACACCATATATTTT
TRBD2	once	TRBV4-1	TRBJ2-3	CASSPGLALTDTQYF	TGCGCCAGCAGCCCCGGACTAGCCCTCACAGATACGCAGTATTTT
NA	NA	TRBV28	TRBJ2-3	CASSPLAGGTDTQYF	TGTGCCAGCAGTCCTCTAGCCGGGGGCACAGATACGCAGTATTTT
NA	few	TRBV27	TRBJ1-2	CASSSSTRNYGYTF	TGTGCCAGCAGTTCATCCACCAGGAACTATGGCTACACCTTC
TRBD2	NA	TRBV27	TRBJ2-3	CASSLGSGSSQYF	TGTGCCAGCAGTTTGGGTAGCGGGAGTTCGCAGTATTTT
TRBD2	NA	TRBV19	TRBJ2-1	CASSMGLADNYNEQFF	TGTGCCAGTAGTATGGGACTAGCGGATAACTACAATGAGCAGTTCTTC
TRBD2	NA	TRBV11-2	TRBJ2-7	CASSRLAGEGTYEQYF	TGTGCCAGCAGCCGTCTAGCGGGAGAGGGAACCTACGAGCAGTACTTC
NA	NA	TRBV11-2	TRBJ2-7	CASSLGTRNEQYF	TGTGCCAGCAGCTTAGGTACTAGAAACGAGCAGTACTTC
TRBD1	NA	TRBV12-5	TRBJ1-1	CASGPPQGAIEAFF	TGTGCTAGTGGTCCGCCCCAGGGGGCCATTGAAGCTTTCTTT
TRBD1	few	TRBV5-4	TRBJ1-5	CASSPGTGVRPQHF	TGTGCCAGCAGCCCTGGGACAGGGGTGCGGCCCCAGCATTTT
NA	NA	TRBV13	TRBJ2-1	CASSSREINNEQFF	TGTGCCAGCAGCTCTCGGGAGATTAACAATGAGCAGTTCTTC
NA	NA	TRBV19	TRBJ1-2	CASSIAGGGYTF	TGTGCCAGTAGTATAGCTGGGGGCGGCTACACCTTC
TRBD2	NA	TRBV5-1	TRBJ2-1	CASSLGRAGALSYNEQFF	TGCGCCAGCAGCCTTGGGAGAGCGGGAGCATTATCCTACAATGAGCAGTTCTTC
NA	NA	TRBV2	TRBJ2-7	CASTGNLSDEQYF	TGTGCCAGCACCGGGAACCTCTCCGACGAGCAGTACTTC
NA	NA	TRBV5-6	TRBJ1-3	CASSLARASGGNTIYF	TGTGCCAGCAGCTTAGCGCGGGCGTCGGGCGGAAACACCATATATTTT
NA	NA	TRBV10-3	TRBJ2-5	CASTGRTEETQYF	TGTGCCTCAACCGGGCGAACAGAAGAGACCCAGTACTTC
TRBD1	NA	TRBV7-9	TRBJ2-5	CASRRTGERETQYF	TGTGCCAGCAGAAGGACAGGGGAGAGAGAGACCCAGTACTTC
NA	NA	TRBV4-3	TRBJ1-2	CASSPRGNPAGGYTF	TGCGCCAGCAGCCCAAGGGGGAACCCCGCCGGTGGCTACACCTTC
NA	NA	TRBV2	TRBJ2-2	CASSEGSYTGELFF	TGTGCCAGCAGTGAAGGATCCTACACCGGGGAGCTGTTTTTT
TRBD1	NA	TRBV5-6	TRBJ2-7	CASRPQGASEQYF	TGTGCCAGCAGACCACAGGGGGCGTCAGAGCAGTACTTC
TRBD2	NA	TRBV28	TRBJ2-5	CASSPRLAGNQETQYF	TGTGCCAGCAGCCCGCGACTAGCGGGAAATCAAGAGACCCAGTACTTC
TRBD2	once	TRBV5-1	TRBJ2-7	CASSPGGGLVYEQYF	TGCGCCAGCAGCCCCGGCGGGGGGCTGGTCTACGAGCAGTACTTC
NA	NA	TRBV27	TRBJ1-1	CASSLAVWTEAFF	TGTGCCAGCAGTTTGGCAGTTTGGACTGAAGCTTTCTTT
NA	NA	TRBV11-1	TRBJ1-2	CASSLGEGANGYTF	TGTGCCAGCAGCTTAGGTGAAGGGGCGAATGGCTACACCTTC
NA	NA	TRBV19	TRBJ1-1	CASSPFPRQGYAEAFF	TGTGCCAGTAGCCCATTCCCGCGACAAGGGTACGCTGAAGCTTTCTTT
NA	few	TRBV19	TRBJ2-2	CASRYAGELFF	TGTGCCAGTAGATATGCCGGGGAGCTGTTTTTT
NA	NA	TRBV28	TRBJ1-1	CASSSRTVNTEAFF	TGTGCCAGCAGTTCTCGGACAGTGAACACTGAAGCTTTCTTT
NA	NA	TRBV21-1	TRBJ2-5	CASMGNRGGQETQYF	TGTGCCAGCATGGGGAACAGGGGAGGGCAAGAGACCCAGTACTTC
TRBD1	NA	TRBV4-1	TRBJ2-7	CASSPGTGGSYEQYF	TGCGCCAGCAGTCCCGGGACAGGGGGGTCCTACGAGCAGTACTTC
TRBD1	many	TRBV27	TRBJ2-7	CASSFYPGQGAVYEQYF	TGTGCCAGCAGTTTCTACCCGGGACAGGGGGCTGTATACGAGCAGTACTTC
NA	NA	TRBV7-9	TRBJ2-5	CASSPKGETQYF	TGTGCCAGCAGCCCCAAGGGGGAGACCCAGTACTTC
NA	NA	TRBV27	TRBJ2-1	CASSFSVASYNEQFF	TGTGCCAGCAGCTTTAGCGTCGCCTCCTACAATGAGCAGTTCTTC
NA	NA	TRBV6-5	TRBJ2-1	CASSPMDGVFNEQFF	TGTGCCAGCAGCCCCATGGACGGTGTCTTCAATGAGCAGTTCTTC
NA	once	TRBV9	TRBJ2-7	CASSVAKGGGPGRQYF	TGTGCCAGCAGCGTAGCTAAAGGAGGGGGCCCGGGACGGCAGTACTTC
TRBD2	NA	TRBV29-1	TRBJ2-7	CSVYGQGGSYEQYF	TGCAGCGTTTATGGTCAGGGAGGGTCCTACGAGCAGTACTTC
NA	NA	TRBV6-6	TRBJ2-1	CASSSGPASYNEQFF	TGTGCCAGCAGTAGCGGACCCGCCTCCTACAATGAGCAGTTCTTC